Below, 3 T cell receptor beta chains from the same sample are listed, as sequenced in a study of blood T cell repertoires in COVID-19. Assay: immunoSEQ multiplex PCR; the TCRdb copy retains only in-frame clones and omits some. The table has fewer than 120,000 clones, roughly nine tenths seen once. The sample comprised peripheral blood. The receptor source for this set is a human donor in a cohort sampled during active COVID-19.

The V call is TRBV7-2, the J call TRBJ2-1; D possibly corresponds to TRBD1 (6 bases). From germline, CDR1 is SGHTA and CDR2 FQGNSA. This CDR3 is 15 amino acids long. The ends were cut back, 4 bases at V and 7 bases at J, with 17 bases in the middle. The CDR3 DNA follows: TGTGCCAGCAGCTCGCAAACAGGGTTTGGTAATGAGCAGTTCTTC. Residues: CASSSQTGFGNEQFF. The whole variable domain, filled in from reference TRBV7-2 and TRBJ2-1, reads GAGVSQSPSNKVTEKGKDVELRCDPISGHTALYWYRQSLGQGLEFLIYFQGNSAPDKSGLPSDRFSAERTGGSVSTLTIQRTQQEDSAVYLCASSSQTGFGNEQFFGPGTRLTVL.

The rearrangement joins TRBV9 to TRBJ2-1, with TRBD2 matching 7 bases. V shed 0 bases, J shed 8 bases, and the junction held 8 bases outside the gene matches. CDR1 and CDR2 from the germline V gene are SGDLS and YYNGEE. The CDR3 covers 15 residues. In nucleotides, the CDR3 is TGTGCCAGCAGCGTAGAGCCCGGACTAGTACATGAGCAGTTCTTC. Translated: CASSVEPGLVHEQFF.

This chain joins TRBV7-9 and TRBJ2-7, with 10 positions matching TRBD2. Per germline, CDR1 SEHNR and CDR2 FQNEAQ (reference sequence). The CDR3 sequence is 15 residues long. Unmatched junction bases numbered 8, after V lost 5 bases and J lost 4 bases. Written as DNA, the CDR3 is TGTGCCAGCAGCGGTACAAAGCGGGAGGGTTACGAGCAGTACTTC. It codes for CASSGTKREGYEQYF.